This T cell receptor (beta chain) stems from a study of blood T cell repertoires in COVID-19. Residents of 20 to 25 US areas, aged roughly 18 to 89 years, made up the participants. Participants were placed into cohorts based on the clinical history they reported. The germline CDR1 and CDR2 sequences are SQVTM and ANQGSEA. This CDR3 spans 16 amino acids. V was clipped by 7 bases and J by 0 bases; unmatched bases: 10. Produced via immunoSEQ multiplex PCR; TCRdb's table is partial and in-frame only. Among approximately 160,000 clones listed, 84% were seen once. This TCR derives from a woman aged 50 to 60 who had recovered from COVID-19. The chain joins TRBV29-1 to TRBJ2-1; 9 nucleotides match TRBD2. The source material was PBMCs or T cells enriched from blood (not recorded which). The CDR3 bases are TGCAGCGCTCGGCGGCGGGAGGGTCCCTCCTACAATGAGCAGTTCTTC. Translated, it gives CSARRREGPSYNEQFF.